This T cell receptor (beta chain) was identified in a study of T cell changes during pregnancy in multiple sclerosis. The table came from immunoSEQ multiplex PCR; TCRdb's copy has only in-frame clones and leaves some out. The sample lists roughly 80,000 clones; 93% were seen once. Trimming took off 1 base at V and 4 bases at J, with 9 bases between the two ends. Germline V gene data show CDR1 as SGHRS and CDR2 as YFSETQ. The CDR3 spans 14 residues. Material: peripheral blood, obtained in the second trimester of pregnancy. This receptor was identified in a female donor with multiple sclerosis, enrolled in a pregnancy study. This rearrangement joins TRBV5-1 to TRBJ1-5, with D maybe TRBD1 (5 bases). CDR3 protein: CASSLWGGNQPQHF. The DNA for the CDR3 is TGCGCCAGCAGCTTGTGGGGCGGAAATCAGCCCCAGCATTTT.